The sequence of this T cell receptor (beta chain) was determined in a study of OX40 agonist ivuxolimab in advanced cancers. In the study overall: Patients received intravenous ivuxolimab every 2 weeks at 0.01 to 10 mg/kg. Prior anti-PD-1, anti-PD-L1 or anti-CTLA-4 therapy did not bar entry, and about 38% had some.

Notes on the study in general: At 0.1 to 3.0 mg/kg, clonal expansion of CD4+ and CD8+ blood T cells had occurred by week 6. Among expanded peripheral T cells, antigen specificity went undetermined.

Germline CDR1 reads KGHSH; CDR2 reads LQKENI. Trimming shortened V by 3 bases and J by 8 bases, and 17 bases separated the two germline ends. The CDR3 spans 15 residues. Of note for this clone: Its target is unknown.

Using immunoSEQ multiplex PCR, the repertoire was profiled, and TCRdb retains in-frame clones only, with some absent. The table has about 79,000 clones, about 92% seen once; the top ten hold roughly 0.32%. This receptor was obtained from an adult with an advanced solid tumor such as melanoma, head and neck, liver or kidney cancer. V usage is TRBV18 and J usage is TRBJ2-1; the D gene is possibly TRBD2 (6 bases). The sequencing here drew on CD4+ or CD8+ T cells sorted from blood, taken in a trial of the OX40 agonist ivuxolimab. The CDR3: CASSPRLAPSDEQFF. For the CDR3, the DNA is TGTGCCAGCTCACCGAGGCTAGCGCCGAGTGATGAGCAGTTCTTC. Variable domain in full (rest from reference TRBV18 and TRBJ2-1): NAGVMQNPRHLVRRRGQEARLRCSPMKGHSHVYWYRQLPEEGLKFMVYLQKENIIDESGMPKERFSAEFPKEGPSILRIQQVVRGDSAAYFCASSPRLAPSDEQFFGPGTRLTVL.